Listed here is a single TCR beta chain. This entry comes from a study of blood T cell repertoires in COVID-19. Study-level background: T cells, B-cell-depleted T cells, or PBMCs supplied cDNA or gDNA.

V gave up 6 bases and J gave up 5 bases, with 10 bases separating them. The CDR3 covers 12 residues. The germline V gene encodes CDR1 MNHNY and CDR2 SVGAGI (reference sequence). Original handling: Amplification from reference gene primers served as the basis for estimated nucleated cell counts. The data were produced by immunoSEQ multiplex PCR, yet TCRdb's version contains in-frame clones alone and is incomplete. The V and J calls and clone size come from that table; D and trimming were worked out from the DNA. The sample has approximately 190,000 clones, roughly 84% seen once. This rearrangement joins TRBV6-6 to TRBJ2-5; D gene ambiguous. Sequenced sample: peripheral blood. The clonotype was recovered from a woman aged 40 to 50 who had recovered from COVID-19. The CDR3 protein is CASSRDWETQYF. In nucleotides, the CDR3 is TGTGCCAGCAGCCGCGACTGGGAGACCCAGTACTTC.